The 30 T cell receptor beta chains listed next were all sequenced from one sample in a study of blood T cell repertoires in COVID-19. This table comes from immunoSEQ multiplex PCR, and its TCRdb copy is limited to in-frame clones, with some not included. Of some 180,000 clones listed, 82% are singletons. The sequenced sample consisted of peripheral blood. The receptors originated from a woman aged 55-69 years with COVID-19, enrolled during active disease.

This sequence joins TRBV2 and TRBJ1-2, with D unresolved. Germline V lookup: CDR1 SNHLY, CDR2 FYNNEI. The V gene lost 4 bases and the J gene lost 7 bases, with 13 bases spanning the gap. CDR3 length: 13 residues. This CDR3 reads CASSVRAASGYTF. CDR3 in DNA: TGTGCCAGCAGTGTTAGAGCGGCGTCTGGCTACACCTTC.

This clone was observed a single time. The same CDR3 can be traced to other DNA sequences in this sample. The chain couples TRBV5-1 to TRBJ1-2, with no clear D. V was shortened by 0 bases and J by 8 bases, with 11 bases between the two germline ends. Germline-derived CDR1 and CDR2 are SGHRS and YFSETQ. The CDR3 is made up of 13 amino acids. The CDR3 here is CASSLASGSGYTF. The CDR3 DNA sequence: TGCGCCAGCAGCTTGGCCTCGGGGAGCGGCTACACCTTC.

This clone was counted between two and nine times. The chain carries TRBV10-3 and TRBJ2-3; 7 bases map to TRBD1. V lost 2 bases, J lost 2 bases, and 4 bases stayed unmatched. This CDR3 is 15 amino acids long. Germline V gives CDR1 ENHRY, CDR2 SYGVKD. The CDR3 region has the DNA TGTGCCATCAGTGAGGGGACAGCGAACACAGATACGCAGTATTTT. It specifies CAISEGTANTDTQYF.

V usage is TRBV7-2 and J usage is TRBJ2-1; 8 nucleotides agree with TRBD1. This CDR3 has 14 residues. V lost 3 bases to trimming and J lost 5 bases; unmatched junction nucleotides: 3. The germline CDR1 and CDR2 sequences are SGHTA and FQGNSA. The DNA of the CDR3 is TGTGCCAGCAGCTTGTGGACAGGGAACAATGAGCAGTTCTTC. It encodes CASSLWTGNNEQFF.

The genes are TRBV24-1 and TRBJ1-2, with a tentative D call TRBD1 (6 bases). V lost 7 bases, J lost 2 bases, and 13 bases lay in between. The CDR3 length is 14 residues. Germline V gene sequence: CDR1 KGHDR, CDR2 SFDVKD. The CDR3 loop reads CATSEGGGNYGYTF. DNA for the CDR3: TGTGCCACCAGCGAAGGGGGAGGGAACTATGGCTACACCTTC.

The V call is TRBV7-2, the J call TRBJ2-4, with D possibly TRBD2 on 7 matching bases. Deletions cut 5 bases from V and 6 bases from J, with 20 bases between. Germline V gene data show CDR1 as SGHTA and CDR2 as FQGNSA. CDR3 length: 16 amino acids. CDR3 sequence: CASSMGGGGNINIQYF. The CDR3 DNA follows: TGTGCCAGCAGCATGGGAGGGGGAGGCAACATAAACATTCAGTACTTC.

V usage is TRBV7-8 and J usage is TRBJ1-1; perhaps TRBD1 as D (5 bases). CDR3 size: 15 residues. CDR1 is SGHVS and CDR2 is FQNEAQ in the germline V gene. The germline V and J ends were trimmed by 0 bases and 5 bases, with 13 bases remaining between them. CDR3 coding DNA: TGTGCCAGCAGCTTAGCGCTGGGATACAGGACTGAAGCTTTCTTT. Its translation is CASSLALGYRTEAFF.

The V call is TRBV6-4, the J call TRBJ1-2; D may be TRBD1 (6 bases). Trimming took off 6 bases at V and 0 bases at J, with 14 bases between the two ends. Germline V gene data show CDR1 as MRHNA and CDR2 as SNTAGT. This CDR3 spans 15 amino acids. This CDR3 is CASSIGQYPNYGYTF. CDR3 DNA: TGTGCCAGCAGCATAGGACAGTACCCTAACTATGGCTACACCTTC.

The chain links TRBV9 to TRBJ2-2; the D gene is possibly TRBD2 (6 bases). Germline V lookup: CDR1 SGDLS, CDR2 YYNGEE. The CDR3 length is 16 residues. V was clipped by 0 bases and J by 7 bases, with 16 bases between them. CDR3 DNA: TGTGCCAGCAGCGTAGAGGATCGCGGGGTCGGCGGGGAGCTGTTTTTT. Encoded protein: CASSVEDRGVGGELFF.

The J gene is TRBJ2-1, the V gene TRBV6-5; 8 nucleotides agree with TRBD1. The V segment lost 5 bases and the J segment 5 bases; nucleotides outside the gene matches: 8. This CDR3 is built from 15 residues. Per the germline V gene, CDR1 is MNHEY and CDR2 is SVGAGI. The CDR3 region is CASSRGTGYNNEQFF. DNA of the CDR3: TGTGCCAGCAGTCGCGGGACAGGCTATAACAATGAGCAGTTCTTC.

V usage is TRBV19 and J usage is TRBJ2-3; 10 positions match TRBD2. The length of the CDR3 is 17 residues. The germline gives CDR1 LNHDA, CDR2 SQIVND (reference sequence). After removal of 2 bases from V and 1 base from J, the junction contained 6 bases not matched to a gene. The CDR3 nucleotides are TGTGCCAGTAGTATACGAGCGGGGGGGCCTGGCACAGATACGCAGTATTTT. Amino acid sequence: CASSIRAGGPGTDTQYF.

J is TRBJ1-1 and V is TRBV15; the D gene is possibly TRBD1 (5 bases). Germline V gene data show CDR1 as LNHNV and CDR2 as YYDKDF (reference sequence). With 1 base removed from V and 1 base from J, the gap between germline ends came to 10 bases. This CDR3 has 15 residues. Here the CDR3 reads CATSRVSGQNTEAFF. The CDR3 nucleotides read TGTGCCACCAGCAGAGTGTCCGGACAGAACACTGAAGCTTTCTTT. Full variable domain (remainder filled in from reference TRBV15 and TRBJ1-1): DAMVIQNPRYQVTQFGKPVTLSCSQTLNHNVMYWYQQKSSQAPKLLFHYYDKDFNNEADTPDNFQSRRPNTSFCFLDIRSPGLGDTAMYLCATSRVSGQNTEAFFGQGTRLTVV.

This chain connects TRBV27 to TRBJ1-2; no definite D call. V lost 6 bases to trimming and J lost 4 bases, with 18 bases between them. The CDR3 runs 15 residues. Germline V gene data show CDR1 as MNHEY and CDR2 as SMNVEV (reference sequence). The CDR3 DNA follows: TGTGCCAGCAGCCTCACACCACGCCGGGGCTATGGCTACACCTTC. Encoded protein: CASSLTPRRGYGYTF.

The CDR3: CATLQGFNEAFF. As DNA, the CDR3 is TGTGCCACATTACAGGGGTTTAATGAAGCTTTCTTT. The chain joins TRBV2 to TRBJ1-1; 7 bases fit TRBD1. Germline-derived CDR1 and CDR2 are SNHLY and FYNNEI. V lost 10 bases, J lost 7 bases, and 9 bases stayed unmatched. This CDR3 is built from 12 residues.

This clone was seen just once. The rearrangement links TRBV3-1 (or the pseudogene TRBV3-2) to TRBJ2-7; D gene uncertain. CDR3 length: 16 residues. Trimming cost V 0 bases and J 0 bases, with 12 bases left between them. The germline V gene has CDR1 LGHDT and CDR2 YNNKEL (reference sequence). The CDR3: CASSQDWRRSSYEQYF. The CDR3 coding sequence is TGTGCCAGCAGCCAAGATTGGCGGAGAAGCTCCTACGAGCAGTACTTC.

V is TRBV3-1 (or the pseudogene TRBV3-2) and J is TRBJ1-2, with D uncertain. The germline CDR1 and CDR2 sequences are LGHDT and YNNKEL (reference sequence). The CDR3 has 13 amino acids. Trimming cost V 4 bases and J 2 bases, with 8 bases left between them. CDR3 in DNA: TGTGCCAGCAGCCCCGACTTAAACTATGGCTACACCTTC. This encodes CASSPDLNYGYTF.

This chain links TRBV5-4 with TRBJ2-3, with 7 bases matching TRBD2. This CDR3 contains 17 residues. In germline, CDR1 is SGHNT, CDR2 YYREEE (reference sequence). The V and J ends lost 3 bases and 4 bases, in that order; junction bases with no gene match: 14. The CDR3 here is CASSSPASGTSADTQYF. The CDR3 coding sequence is TGTGCCAGCAGCTCCCCGGCCAGCGGGACCTCAGCAGATACGCAGTATTTT.

The chain couples TRBV4-1 to TRBJ2-2; 8 bases agree with TRBD2. CDR1 MGHRA and CDR2 YSYEKL come from the germline V gene. With 3 bases clipped from V and 3 bases from J, the junction kept 9 bases outside the gene matches. This CDR3 contains 17 residues. The CDR3 DNA follows: TGCGCCAGCAGCCAGCTCAGGAGCGGGGGAGACACCGGGGAGCTGTTTTTT. This translates into CASSQLRSGGDTGELFF.

The chain joins TRBV19 to TRBJ2-3; 7 bases fit TRBD2. The length of the CDR3 is 15 residues. V lost 3 bases to trimming and J lost 5 bases; unmatched junction nucleotides: 8. Germline V CDR1 and CDR2: LNHDA, SQIVND (reference sequence). The CDR3 sequence: CASSMGGRIEDTQYF. In DNA form, the CDR3 reads TGTGCCAGTAGTATGGGAGGGCGAATCGAAGATACGCAGTATTTT.

The chain links TRBV30 to TRBJ1-6; D may be TRBD1 (6 bases). This CDR3 is 16 amino acids long. CDR1 and CDR2 from the germline V gene are GTSNPN and SVGIG (reference sequence). Between the trimmed V and J ends, which lost 2 bases and 1 base, there was a span of 12 bases. CDR3 in DNA: TGTGCCTGGAGTACCTACAGGGAGTCCTATAATTCACCCCTCCACTTT. Translating it yields CAWSTYRESYNSPLHF. Variable domain in full (rest from reference TRBV30 and TRBJ1-6): SQTIHQWPATLVQPVGSPLSLECTVEGTSNPNLYWYRQAAGRGLQLLFYSVGIGQISSEVPQNLSASRPQDRQFILSSKKLLLSDSGFYLCAWSTYRESYNSPLHFGNGTRLTVT.

The chain employs TRBV6-6 and TRBJ2-7, with 13 bases that match TRBD2. Germline V CDR1 and CDR2: MNHNY, SVGAGI (reference sequence). V was pared by 5 bases and J by 0 bases, with 16 bases of the junction left unmatched. The CDR3 is 20 residues long. CDR3 in amino acids: CASSHTIPGLAGHSSYEQYF. The CDR3 coding sequence is TGTGCCAGCAGTCATACCATACCGGGACTAGCGGGGCATAGCTCCTACGAGCAGTACTTC.

The J gene is TRBJ1-1, the V gene TRBV6-6; 9 bases agree with TRBD1. The germline V gene has CDR1 MNHNY and CDR2 SVGAGI (reference sequence). Trimming cost V 2 bases and J 7 bases; bases outside gene matches: 8. The CDR3 covers 15 residues. CDR3 sequence reads: CASSYLGQGKGEAFF. The CDR3 coding sequence is TGTGCCAGCAGTTACCTGGGACAGGGAAAGGGTGAAGCTTTCTTT.

The chain is built from TRBV6-6 and TRBJ2-5; D ambiguous. This CDR3 spans 15 amino acids. Trimming shortened V by 0 bases and J by 2 bases, and 10 bases separated the two germline ends. From germline, CDR1 is MNHNY and CDR2 SVGAGI (reference sequence). The CDR3 reads CASSYSVKHQETQYF. CDR3 nucleotide sequence: TGTGCCAGCAGTTACTCGGTTAAGCATCAAGAGACCCAGTACTTC.

This chain joins TRBV11-3 and TRBJ2-3; D possibly corresponds to TRBD2 (6 bases). V lost 1 base to trimming and J lost 1 base, with 18 bases between them. The CDR3 is 18 amino acids. Germline values: CDR1 SGHNT, CDR2 YENEEA. The CDR3 coding sequence is TGTGCCAGCAGCTTAGGGGGGACTTTGACCGGCGGCACAGATACGCAGTATTTT. Its translation is CASSLGGTLTGGTDTQYF.

J is TRBJ1-1 and V is TRBV2; 8 bases fit TRBD1. From germline, CDR1 is SNHLY and CDR2 FYNNEI. V shed 6 bases and J 0 bases; nucleotides not matched to a gene: 9. The CDR3 length is 16 residues. CDR3 sequence: CASRGHRGELNTEAFF. The CDR3, as DNA: TGTGCCAGCAGGGGACACAGGGGGGAATTGAACACTGAAGCTTTCTTT.

The chain links TRBV4-2 to TRBJ2-1, with 13 bases lining up with TRBD2. Germline V gene sequence: CDR1 LGHNA, CDR2 YNFKEQ. The V segment lost 4 bases and the J segment 9 bases; nucleotides outside the gene matches: 12. The CDR3 extends over 17 amino acids. The CDR3 DNA sequence: TGTGCCAGCAGCCCTCAAGTTAGGACTAGCGGGGGTGGTGAGCAGTTCTTC. It yields the protein CASSPQVRTSGGGEQFF.

There are a few counts of this clone. The gene calls are TRBV10-2 and TRBJ2-3, with 10 bases fitting TRBD2. Germline assignment: CDR1 WSHSY and CDR2 SAAADI. V was clipped by 6 bases and J by 2 bases; unmatched bases: 11. This CDR3 is built from 17 residues. DNA of the CDR3: TGCGCCAGCAGCGACAGCAGAAGCGGGAGGGCCACAGATACGCAGTATTTT. It codes for CASSDSRSGRATDTQYF.

V usage is TRBV5-1 and J usage is TRBJ2-1; weak D call: TRBD1 (6 bases). The germline gives CDR1 SGHRS, CDR2 YFSETQ. Trimming removed 2 bases at V and 1 base at J, with 25 bases between. This CDR3 has 20 residues. The CDR3 spells CASSLGNRVLGGRSYNEQFF. CDR3 nucleotides: TGCGCCAGCAGCTTAGGGAATCGGGTCTTAGGGGGTCGGTCCTACAATGAGCAGTTCTTC.

The chain combines TRBV15 with TRBJ1-1; TRBD1 might be the D (6 bases). V gave up 0 bases and J gave up 4 bases, with 12 bases separating them. The CDR3 sequence is 15 residues long. Germline-derived CDR1 and CDR2 are LNHNV and YYDKDF (reference sequence). The chain's CDR3 is CATSREVIGGTEAFF. DNA for the CDR3: TGTGCCACCAGCAGAGAAGTGATAGGGGGCACTGAAGCTTTCTTT.

The V call is TRBV7-6, the J call TRBJ2-5, with 14 bases matching TRBD2. This CDR3 has 16 residues. The V gene's germline CDR1 is SGHVS and CDR2 FNYEAQ. V was clipped by 4 bases and J by 7 bases; unmatched bases: 8. CDR3 in DNA: TGTGCCAGCAGCTCGGGACTAGCGGGGGCGAAAGGGACCCAGTACTTC. Amino acid sequence: CASSSGLAGAKGTQYF.